This T cell receptor beta chain was identified during a study of T cell repertoires in cytomegalovirus infection. Looking at the study overall: CMV infection and matching HLA type were both indicated by public TCR beta signatures.

The study, taken as a whole, reports: Within the response measured ex vivo, HLA-C-restricted CMV-specific TCR beta clonotypes were dominant.

TCRdb re-called the reads through MiXCR, storing one row per CDR3 protein. The top ten clones hold roughly 8% of a sample with about 600,000 distinct CDR3 sequences, more than 20% of them seen once. With 3 bases removed from V and 7 bases from J, the gap between germline ends came to 16 bases. Per germline, CDR1 MDHEN and CDR2 SYDVKM. CDR3 length equals 15 residues. In this sample, this clonotype turned up many times. What it binds is not known. The sequenced material came from CD8+ T cells from PBMCs. The chain recombines TRBV28 with TRBJ1-5; D possibly corresponds to TRBD1 (6 bases). The sequence was obtained from a human donor in good health (CMV status not recorded). Some clones in this sample may be carry-over from other donors' samples. CDR3 loop: CASSLLRDTRQPQHF. CDR3 DNA sequence: TGTGCCAGCAGTTTGTTACGGGACACGAGGCAGCCCCAGCATTTT.